This TCR beta chain was found in a study of T cells in Graves' hyperthyroidism and ophthalmopathy. This clonotype occurred many times. Its antigen is unknown. RNA transcripts provided the source from which TCR beta CDR3 regions were amplified. HTBI primers were the set used in a first-round RT-PCR of the TCR CDR3. TCRdb redid the calling of the multiplex PCR reads with MiXCR, one entry per CDR3 protein. The data show some 530,000 distinct CDR3 sequences, roughly 23% seen once. Broader study findings: Among clonotypes expanded in thyroid above 0.001, most were also found in blood.

The V and J ends lost 8 bases and 6 bases respectively, with 11 bases between them. The CDR3 runs 12 residues. The V and J genes are TRBV12-3 or TRBV12-4 and TRBJ2-4; maybe TRBD1 (6 bases). Sequencing was carried out using blood. This sequence was found in a woman in her seventies with Graves' ophthalmopathy. CDR3 bases: TGTGCCAGCGGGCGAGGGGGAAACATTCAGTACTTC. This gives the protein CASGRGGNIQYF.